This TCR beta chain was obtained from a study of blood T cell repertoires in COVID-19 (dated by TCRdb to 2020 to 2021). As for the study more broadly: Samples from collaborators originated in the United States, Italy and Spain and spanned both the acute and convalescent phases of COVID-19. Subjects who had been exposed to COVID-19, were actively infected with it, or had recovered from it provided the deeply sampled blood TCRbeta repertoires that made up the dataset. A de-identified subject ID, COVID-19 status, age in years and sex were almost always included in the sample metadata. Where available, HLA class I and class II types were obtained from metadata supplied by the sample provider rather than from assay-based typing. The prospective study material was composed of cDNA or gDNA derived from T cells, B-cell-depleted T cells, or PBMCs. Samples came from the ongoing ImmuneRACE study (first 160 participants) plus 1,254 subjects from 6 global collaborators. The repertoires were released in a freely available public database meant as a resource for research on the immune response to SARS-CoV-2. Summary of the overall study and its limitations: How much clinical and demographic metadata was included differed by source and by participant, and the metadata was provided uncurated.

TCRbeta CDR3 regions were amplified from genomic DNA using the immunoSEQ Assay, a bias-controlled multiplex PCR. The source study handled its data this way. The number of nucleated cells in each sample was estimated from the amplification of reference gene primers within the assay. To quantify the absolute abundance of each unique TCRbeta CDR3 rearrangement, sequence reads were collapsed and filtered. For each sample, productive Simpson clonality was calculated by taking the square root of Simpson's diversity index across productive rearrangements. The table comes from immuneACCESS by way of TCRdb, which keeps in-frame sequences with V and J called. Part of the clones is missing from these tables; in studies checked, under half for an unresolved V gene and the rest for unknown reasons. The V and J calls and clone size are taken from that table; D and trimming were inferred from the DNA. For this sample there are about 68,000 clones; 80% to 90% appear just once. Around 1.4% of the sample belongs to the ten largest clones.

Collaborating institutions collected whole blood in K2EDTA tubes following their own protocols. For TCRbeta analysis, collaborators shipped samples as frozen whole blood, isolated PBMCs, or DNA extracted from either of those sample types. CDR1 MNHNS and CDR2 SASEGT are derived from the germline V gene. Trimming at the junction amounts to 1 base on V and 0 bases on J, and the germline ends lie 4 bases apart. Reading from cysteine to phenylalanine, the CDR3 counts 15 amino acids. Only the CDR3 DNA stays, 45 bases, in frame from base 1. In the case of this clone: Its antigen is not yet known. The input lacks base qualities; no much larger clone sits a single base away.

Material for sequencing was peripheral blood. This TCR derives from a woman aged 55-70 years with acute or convalescent COVID-19. This sequence uses TRBV6-1 and TRBJ2-6, with the D gene call left open. This receptor has the CDR3 CASSEDSSGANVLTF. The DNA sequence is TGTGCCAGCAGTGAAGACAGCTCTGGGGCCAACGTCCTGACTTTC.